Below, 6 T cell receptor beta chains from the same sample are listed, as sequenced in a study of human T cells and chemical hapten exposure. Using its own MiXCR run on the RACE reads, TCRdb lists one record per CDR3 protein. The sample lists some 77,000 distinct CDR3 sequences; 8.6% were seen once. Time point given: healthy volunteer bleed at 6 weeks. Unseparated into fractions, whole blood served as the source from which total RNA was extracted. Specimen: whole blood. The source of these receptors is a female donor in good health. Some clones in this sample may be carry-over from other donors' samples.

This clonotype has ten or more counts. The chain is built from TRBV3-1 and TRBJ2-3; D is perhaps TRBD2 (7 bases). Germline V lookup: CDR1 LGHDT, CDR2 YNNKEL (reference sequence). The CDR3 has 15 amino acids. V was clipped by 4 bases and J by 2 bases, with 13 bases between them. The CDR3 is CASSPTGGPTDTQYF. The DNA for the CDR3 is TGTGCCAGCAGCCCCACCGGGGGGCCCACAGATACGCAGTATTTT.

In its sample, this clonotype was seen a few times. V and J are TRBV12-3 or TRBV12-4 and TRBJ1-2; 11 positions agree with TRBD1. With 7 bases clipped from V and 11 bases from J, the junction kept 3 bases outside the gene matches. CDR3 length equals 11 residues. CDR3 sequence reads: CASTGQGAYTF. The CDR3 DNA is TGTGCCAGCACCGGACAGGGGGCTTACACCTTC.

CDR3 region: CASDYEQYF. The CDR3 nucleotides read TGTGCCAGCGACTACGAGCAGTACTTC. J is TRBJ2-7 and V is TRBV5-6; D is undetermined. Between the trimmed V and J ends, which lost 7 bases and 3 bases, there was a span of 2 bases. The CDR3 is made up of 9 amino acids. CDR1 is SGHDT, CDR2 YYEEEE, per germline.

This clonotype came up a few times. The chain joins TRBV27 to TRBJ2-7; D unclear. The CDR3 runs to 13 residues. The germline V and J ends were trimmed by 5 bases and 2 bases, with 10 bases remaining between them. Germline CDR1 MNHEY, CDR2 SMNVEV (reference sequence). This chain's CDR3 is CASSPRSPYEQYF. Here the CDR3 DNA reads TGTGCCAGCAGTCCACGGAGTCCCTACGAGCAGTACTTC.

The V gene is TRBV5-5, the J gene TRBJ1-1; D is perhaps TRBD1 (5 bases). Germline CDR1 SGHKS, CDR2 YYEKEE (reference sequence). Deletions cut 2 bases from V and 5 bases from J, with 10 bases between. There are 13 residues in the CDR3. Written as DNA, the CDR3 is TGTGCCAGCAGCTTTCAGGGTCTGACTGAAGCTTTCTTT. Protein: CASSFQGLTEAFF. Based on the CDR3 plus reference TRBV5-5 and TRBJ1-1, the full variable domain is DAGVTQSPTHLIKTRGQQVTLRCSPISGHKSVSWYQQVLGQGPQFIFQYYEKEERGRGNFPDRFSARQFPNYSSELNVNALLLGDSALYLCASSFQGLTEAFFGQGTRLTVV.

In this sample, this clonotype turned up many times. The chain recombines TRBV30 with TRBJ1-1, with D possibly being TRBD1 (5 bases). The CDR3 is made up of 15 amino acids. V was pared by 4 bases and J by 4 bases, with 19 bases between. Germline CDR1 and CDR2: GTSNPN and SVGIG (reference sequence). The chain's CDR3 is CAWTGTPDSSTEAFF. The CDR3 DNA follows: TGTGCCTGGACCGGGACTCCCGATTCGAGCACTGAAGCTTTCTTT.